This T cell receptor (beta chain) was sequenced in a study of cytomegalovirus exposure and HLA in healthy donors. Whole-study findings and limits: In vitro assays verified that three CMV-associated chains recognized CMV antigens specifically. Rarity marked most TCR sequences, yet some public TCRs occurred in many donors.

As for this clone: As yet, its antigen is unknown.

The method was immunoSEQ multiplex PCR; TCRdb's version includes in-frame clones alone and lacks a portion of them. The sample lists 80,000 to 90,000 clones, 95% to 98% occurring once. Germline loops: CDR1 KGHSH, CDR2 LQKENI. The ends were cut back, 2 bases at V and 6 bases at J, with 23 bases in the middle. This CDR3 has 17 residues. The chain has TRBV18 and TRBJ2-7; D is possibly TRBD2 (5 bases). The receptor comes from a man aged 18 to 35 in good health and CMV-seronegative. What was sequenced was PBMCs. In nucleotides, the CDR3 is TGTGCCAGCTCACCAGGGTCGGGGTCCTCTTTGCTAACCGAGCAGTACGTC. This gives the protein CASSPGSGSSLLTEQYV.